Listed below are T cell receptor beta chains from one sample, sequenced in a study of T cell responses to AZD1222 COVID-19 vaccine. The protocol was immunoSEQ multiplex PCR, while the TCRdb copy is restricted to in-frame clones and leaves out a portion. Of over 85,000 clones in the sample, 85% to 90% were seen once. This sample comprised peripheral blood, obtained on day 0 of AZD1222 vaccination. The source is an adult in good health. Both conserved end residues are part of each CDR3. The D gene is left open where the match is weak. Some rows have no size entry. The others give once, few or many, or a class for an expanded clone.

size: NA
D: NA
V: TRBV6-4
J: TRBJ2-5
DNA: TGTGCCAGCAGAGACACTACGCGGGAGACCCAGTACTTC
CDR3: CASRDTTRETQYF

size: NA
D: TRBD1
V: TRBV11-1
J: TRBJ2-7
DNA: TGTGCCAGCAGCTCCGACAGGGGGCCCCCCTACGAGCAGTACTTC
CDR3: CASSSDRGPPYEQYF

size: NA
D: TRBD1
V: TRBV4-1
J: TRBJ1-5
DNA: TGCGCCAGCAGCCAGGAGGACAGGGGGGGTTTAGGGGCCCAGCATTTT
CDR3: CASSQEDRGGLGAQHF

size: NA
D: NA
V: TRBV5-8
J: TRBJ2-1
DNA: TGTGCCAGCAGCTCCCTTCTACCACCATATGAGCAGTTCTTC
CDR3: CASSSLLPPYEQFF

size: once
D: NA
V: TRBV9
J: TRBJ1-1
DNA: TGTGCCAGCAGCTCCGGCGCGGTCACTGAAGCTTTCTTT
CDR3: CASSSGAVTEAFF

size: NA
D: TRBD2
V: TRBV20-1
J: TRBJ2-2
DNA: TGCAGTGCCCCTAGGGAGGGCAAGCTGTTTTTT
CDR3: CSAPREGKLFF

size: NA
D: NA
V: TRBV27
J: TRBJ2-1
DNA: TGTGCCAGCAGTTTATCCGGACGGCAAGTCTCCTACAATGAGCAGTTCTTC
CDR3: CASSLSGRQVSYNEQFF

size: NA
D: TRBD1
V: TRBV5-1
J: TRBJ1-2
DNA: TGCGCCAGCACCTCTACAGGGGCCGGACCCCCCTATGGCTACACCTTC
CDR3: CASTSTGAGPPYGYTF

size: NA
D: NA
V: TRBV4-1
J: TRBJ1-4
DNA: TGCGCCAGCAGCCAAGCCCACGGAACTAATGAAAAACTGTTTTTT
CDR3: CASSQAHGTNEKLFF

size: NA
D: NA
V: TRBV5-1
J: TRBJ1-2
DNA: TGCGCCAGCAGCTTGGAAAGCCCCAACTATGGCTACACCTTC
CDR3: CASSLESPNYGYTF

size: NA
D: TRBD2
V: TRBV5-1
J: TRBJ2-7
DNA: TGCGCCAGCAGCCTGACTAGCGGGGGGCGAAGCTCCTACGAGCAGTACTTC
CDR3: CASSLTSGGRSSYEQYF

size: NA
D: TRBD1
V: TRBV6-2/TRBV6-3
J: TRBJ1-5
DNA: TGTGCCAGCAGCCGCGACAGGGGCATCAATCAGCCCCAGCATTTT
CDR3: CASSRDRGINQPQHF

size: NA
D: NA
V: TRBV10-3
J: TRBJ1-5
DNA: TGTGCCATCAGTCGTCAAATTAGCAATCAGCCCCAGCATTTT
CDR3: CAISRQISNQPQHF

size: NA
D: TRBD2
V: TRBV6-2/TRBV6-3
J: TRBJ2-3
DNA: TGTGCCAGCAGTTTGACTAGCGGGGGTTCAGATACGCAGTATTTT
CDR3: CASSLTSGGSDTQYF

size: NA
D: TRBD2
V: TRBV9
J: TRBJ2-1
DNA: TGTGCCAGCAGCCCAAGCGGGGGAGGCTACAATGAGCAGTTCTTC
CDR3: CASSPSGGGYNEQFF

size: NA
D: NA
V: TRBV28
J: TRBJ1-1
DNA: TGTGCCAGCAGAGGGGGAACTGAAGCTTTCTTT
CDR3: CASRGGTEAFF

size: NA
D: NA
V: TRBV3-1/TRBV3-2
J: TRBJ2-4
DNA: TGTGCCAGCAGCCAAGCCCCGACTAGGACCAAAAACATTCAGTACTTC
CDR3: CASSQAPTRTKNIQYF

size: once
D: TRBD1
V: TRBV6-1
J: TRBJ1-6
DNA: TGTGCCAGCAGTGAACGACAGGGCTCCTATAATTCACCCCTCCACTTT
CDR3: CASSERQGSYNSPLHF

size: NA
D: NA
V: TRBV5-6
J: TRBJ1-1
DNA: TGTGCCAGCAGCTTGATACAGGCGAACACTGAAGCTTTCTTT
CDR3: CASSLIQANTEAFF

size: NA
D: NA
V: TRBV5-1
J: TRBJ2-6
DNA: TGCGCCAGCAGCTTTAGGGGGTCTGGGGCCAACGTCCTGACTTTC
CDR3: CASSFRGSGANVLTF

size: NA
D: TRBD1
V: TRBV28
J: TRBJ1-4
DNA: TGTGCCAGCAGCTTACGACAGGGCGCAACTAATGAAAAACTGTTTTTT
CDR3: CASSLRQGATNEKLFF

size: NA
D: TRBD1
V: TRBV5-1
J: TRBJ2-1
DNA: TGCGCCAGCAGCGCGACAGGGACCTCCTACAATGAGCAGTTCTTC
CDR3: CASSATGTSYNEQFF

size: NA
D: TRBD1
V: TRBV6-1
J: TRBJ2-7
DNA: TGTGCCAGCAGTGAACCCGGGACAGGTAGTCGGTACGAGCAGTACTTC
CDR3: CASSEPGTGSRYEQYF

size: NA
D: TRBD2
V: TRBV6-2/TRBV6-3
J: TRBJ2-5
DNA: TGTGCCAGCAGGCCTCCGGGACTAGTTGTTGAGACCCAGTACTTC
CDR3: CASRPPGLVVETQYF

size: NA
D: NA
V: TRBV7-3
J: TRBJ2-5
DNA: TGTGCCAGCAGCTTAAGGCGCAGCGCCGCAGAGACCCAGTACTTC
CDR3: CASSLRRSAAETQYF

size: NA
D: TRBD1
V: TRBV5-6
J: TRBJ1-1
DNA: TGTGCCAGCAGCTCCAGACAGGGGGCGTTCTTTGGCGTGAGCACTGAAGCTTTCTTT
CDR3: CASSSRQGAFFGVSTEAFF

size: NA
D: TRBD1
V: TRBV7-9
J: TRBJ2-7
DNA: TGTGCCAGCACCGGGACAGGGCCCTACGAGCAGTACTTC
CDR3: CASTGTGPYEQYF

size: NA
D: NA
V: TRBV29-1
J: TRBJ2-5
DNA: TGCAGCGGCCTAAACACAGGGCCAGAGACCCAGTACTTC
CDR3: CSGLNTGPETQYF

size: NA
D: NA
V: TRBV11-2
J: TRBJ2-7
DNA: TGTGCCAGCAGCTTATTGTACAGGGCAATGTTACACGAGCAGTACTTC
CDR3: CASSLLYRAMLHEQYF

size: few
D: NA
V: TRBV6-5
J: TRBJ2-2
DNA: TGTGCCAGCAGTCAATTCACCGGGGAGCTGTTTTTT
CDR3: CASSQFTGELFF

size: NA
D: NA
V: TRBV11-2
J: TRBJ2-3
DNA: TGTGCCAGCAGCCCAAGACAGTACACAGATACGCAGTATTTT
CDR3: CASSPRQYTDTQYF

size: NA
D: TRBD1
V: TRBV10-3
J: TRBJ2-5
DNA: TGTGCCACCTCGGGGGACAGGGTAGGAGGTTGGGAGACCCAGTACTTC
CDR3: CATSGDRVGGWETQYF

size: few
D: TRBD1
V: TRBV2
J: TRBJ2-7
DNA: TGTGCCAGCAGTGAGGCCAGGGGGCCCTACGAGCAGTACTTC
CDR3: CASSEARGPYEQYF

size: NA
D: NA
V: TRBV5-1
J: TRBJ2-2
DNA: TGCGCCAGCAGCCGGACAGCGAACACCGGGGAGCTGTTTTTT
CDR3: CASSRTANTGELFF

size: NA
D: NA
V: TRBV6-1
J: TRBJ1-1
DNA: TGTGCCAGCAGTGAATCCGGACTCCTGAACACTGAAGCTTTCTTT
CDR3: CASSESGLLNTEAFF

size: NA
D: TRBD2
V: TRBV6-2/TRBV6-3
J: TRBJ2-3
DNA: TGTGCCAGCAGTTGGGGTCTAGCGGGAGTGAAAGATACGCAGTATTTT
CDR3: CASSWGLAGVKDTQYF

size: NA
D: NA
V: TRBV11-1
J: TRBJ2-2
DNA: TGTGCCAGCAGCACCCGTCTAGCGCGGAACACCGGGGAGCTGTTTTTT
CDR3: CASSTRLARNTGELFF

size: NA
D: NA
V: TRBV6-5
J: TRBJ1-6
DNA: TGTGCCAGCTCGGGGATCTCCTATAATTCACCCCTCCACTTT
CDR3: CASSGISYNSPLHF

size: NA
D: NA
V: TRBV7-9
J: TRBJ1-6
DNA: TGTGCCAGCAGCCCGGACCCGGTGGGATCACCCCTCCACTTT
CDR3: CASSPDPVGSPLHF

size: NA
D: NA
V: TRBV7-3
J: TRBJ1-1
DNA: TGTGCCAGCAGCCCGGAGAGCTGGAACACTGAAGCTTTCTTT
CDR3: CASSPESWNTEAFF

size: NA
D: NA
V: TRBV4-2
J: TRBJ1-1
DNA: TGTGCCAGCAGCCTTCGCGGCAGGAACACTGAAGCTTTCTTT
CDR3: CASSLRGRNTEAFF

size: NA
D: TRBD2
V: TRBV28
J: TRBJ2-7
DNA: TGTGCCAGCAGCTCAGGACTAGCGGACCTCTACGAGCAGTACTTC
CDR3: CASSSGLADLYEQYF

size: NA
D: NA
V: TRBV2
J: TRBJ2-1
DNA: TGTGCCAGCAGTCTAATGGGTGTGGATGGGCAGTTCTTC
CDR3: CASSLMGVDGQFF

size: NA
D: TRBD1
V: TRBV5-8
J: TRBJ2-5
DNA: TGTGCCAGCAGCACTCGGGACAGGTTTGTCCAGGAGACCCAGTACTTC
CDR3: CASSTRDRFVQETQYF

size: NA
D: NA
V: TRBV3-1/TRBV3-2
J: TRBJ2-7
DNA: TGTGCCAGCAGCCCGGGACACCGCTACGAGCAGTACTTC
CDR3: CASSPGHRYEQYF

size: NA
D: TRBD1
V: TRBV27
J: TRBJ2-2
DNA: TGTGCCAGCAGTCCTAGGACAGGGGTCACCGGGGAGCTGTTTTTT
CDR3: CASSPRTGVTGELFF

size: few
D: TRBD1
V: TRBV6-5
J: TRBJ2-3
DNA: TGTGCCAGCAGATCCCGACAGGGGGCAGATACGCAGTATTTT
CDR3: CASRSRQGADTQYF

size: NA
D: NA
V: TRBV11-2
J: TRBJ2-7
DNA: TGTGCCAGCAGCTTACCGGGGACGGACGAGCAGTACTTC
CDR3: CASSLPGTDEQYF

size: NA
D: NA
V: TRBV7-3
J: TRBJ1-1
DNA: TGTGCCAGCAGCCTGCAGGGTGACACTGAAGCTTTCTTT
CDR3: CASSLQGDTEAFF

size: once
D: NA
V: TRBV27
J: TRBJ1-6
DNA: TGTGCCAGCAGTTATTCAGGGAGCTCCTATAATTCACCCCTCCACTTT
CDR3: CASSYSGSSYNSPLHF

size: NA
D: NA
V: TRBV24-1
J: TRBJ2-7
DNA: TGTGCCACCAGTGACCCGACAGAGACGCACTACGAGCAGTACTTC
CDR3: CATSDPTETHYEQYF

size: once
D: NA
V: TRBV5-1
J: TRBJ2-5
DNA: TGCGCCAGCACACGGGACGGCCAAGAGACCCAGTACTTC
CDR3: CASTRDGQETQYF

size: NA
D: TRBD1
V: TRBV19
J: TRBJ1-4
DNA: TGTGCCAGTAGAGAAATACCGGGACAGGGGTTTAATACTAATGAAAAACTGTTTTTT
CDR3: CASREIPGQGFNTNEKLFF

size: NA
D: NA
V: TRBV10-3
J: TRBJ2-2
DNA: TGTGCCTCAGGTGGCCCAGAGGAACCCGGGGAGCTGTTTTTT
CDR3: CASGGPEEPGELFF

size: NA
D: NA
V: TRBV18
J: TRBJ1-2
DNA: TGTGCCAGCTCACCGGTCTTACTAACTATGGGGGACTATGGCTACACCTTC
CDR3: CASSPVLLTMGDYGYTF

size: NA
D: NA
V: TRBV11-2
J: TRBJ1-2
DNA: TGTGCCAGCAGCTTAGTCGGGTATGGCTACACCTTC
CDR3: CASSLVGYGYTF

size: NA
D: NA
V: TRBV27
J: TRBJ2-7
DNA: TGTGCCAGCAGTGTCTTACCCGCCTCCTACGAGCAGTACTTC
CDR3: CASSVLPASYEQYF

size: once
D: NA
V: TRBV28
J: TRBJ1-4
DNA: TGTGCCAGCAGTGGAAATCCCGGGGTATCGAATGAAAAACTGTTTTTT
CDR3: CASSGNPGVSNEKLFF